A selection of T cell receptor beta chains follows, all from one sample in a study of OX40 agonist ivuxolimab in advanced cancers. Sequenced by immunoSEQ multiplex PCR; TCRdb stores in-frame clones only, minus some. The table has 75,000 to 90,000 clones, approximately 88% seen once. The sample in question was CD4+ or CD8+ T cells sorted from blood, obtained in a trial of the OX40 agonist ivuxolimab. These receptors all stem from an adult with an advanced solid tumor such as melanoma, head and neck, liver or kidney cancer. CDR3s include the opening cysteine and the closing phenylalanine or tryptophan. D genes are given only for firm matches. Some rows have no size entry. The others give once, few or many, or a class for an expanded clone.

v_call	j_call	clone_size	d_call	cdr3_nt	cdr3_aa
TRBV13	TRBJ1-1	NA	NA	TGTGCCAGCAGCTTATGGGGTGAAGCTTTCTTT	CASSLWGEAFF
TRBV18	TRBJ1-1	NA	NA	TGTGCCAGCTCACTGGCGCGGGGAGAGGGGAACACTGAAGCTTTCTTT	CASSLARGEGNTEAFF
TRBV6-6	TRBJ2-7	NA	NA	TGTGCCAGCAGTTCCCCTCAGTTCGGTGGGACCTACGAGCAGTACTTC	CASSSPQFGGTYEQYF
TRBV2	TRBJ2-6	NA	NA	TGTGCCAGCAGTGGACCAGGGGGGCTCTCTGGGGCCAACGTCCTGACTTTC	CASSGPGGLSGANVLTF
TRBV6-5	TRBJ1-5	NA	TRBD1	TGTGCCAGCAGTTCTCAGGGGGCGCGTCAGCCCCAGCATTTT	CASSSQGARQPQHF
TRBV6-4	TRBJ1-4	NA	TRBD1	TGTGCCAGCAGTGACTCGTATAGGGGGCGAGGTGAAAAACTGTTTTTT	CASSDSYRGRGEKLFF
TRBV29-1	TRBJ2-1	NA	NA	TGCAGCGTTGAAGAACTAATAGGCAACGGGCAGTTCTTC	CSVEELIGNGQFF
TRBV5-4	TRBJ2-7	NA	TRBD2	TGTGCCAGCAGCTTAAAAGGGACTAGCAGTTCCTACGAGCAGTACTTC	CASSLKGTSSSYEQYF
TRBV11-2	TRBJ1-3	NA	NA	TGTGCCAGCAGCACCTTTGGCGGCACATTCTCTGGAAACACCATATATTTT	CASSTFGGTFSGNTIYF
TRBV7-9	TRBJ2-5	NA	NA	TGTGCCAGCGCGGGGGCGGGGGAGACCCAGTACTTC	CASAGAGETQYF
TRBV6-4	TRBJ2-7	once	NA	TGTGCCAGCAGTGCAGGACTGTCCTACGAGCAGTACTTC	CASSAGLSYEQYF
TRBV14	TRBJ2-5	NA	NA	TGTGCCAGCAGCTATACAACTTGGGGAGAGACCCAGTACTTC	CASSYTTWGETQYF
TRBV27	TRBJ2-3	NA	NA	TGTGCCAGCAGTTGGCTAGATACGCAGTATTTT	CASSWLDTQYF
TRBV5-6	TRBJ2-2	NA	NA	TGTGCCAGCAGCCCCGACATCAGCAACACCGGGGAGCTGTTTTTT	CASSPDISNTGELFF
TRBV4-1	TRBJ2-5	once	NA	TGCGCCAGCAGCCGACTCCTAGCGAAAGAGACCCAGTACTTC	CASSRLLAKETQYF
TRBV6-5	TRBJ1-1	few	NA	TGTGCCAGCAGCTTGACTTTCGAGGGCACTGAAGCTTTCTTT	CASSLTFEGTEAFF
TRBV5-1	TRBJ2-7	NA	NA	TGCGCCAGTAGGACGACCAGGGCAGACGAGCAGTACTTC	CASRTTRADEQYF
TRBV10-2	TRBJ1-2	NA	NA	TGCGCCAGCACAGGTAGTGGCGACTATGGCTACACCTTC	CASTGSGDYGYTF
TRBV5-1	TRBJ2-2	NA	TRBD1	TGCGCCAGCAGCTTGGGACAGGGGAAAGCCGGGGAGCTGTTTTTT	CASSLGQGKAGELFF
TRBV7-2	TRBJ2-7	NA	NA	TGTGCCAGCAGCTTAATTCGGTACGAGCAGTACTTC	CASSLIRYEQYF
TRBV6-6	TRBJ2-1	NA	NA	TGTGCCAGCAGTTACGGCAGGTCGGCCTTTGGAGAGCAGTTCTTC	CASSYGRSAFGEQFF
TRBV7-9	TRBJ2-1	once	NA	TGTGCCAGCAACCCGTCCTACAATGAGCAGTTCTTC	CASNPSYNEQFF
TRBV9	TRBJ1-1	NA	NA	TGTGCCAGCAGCCCCACAGGGAGGATGGCTTTCTTT	CASSPTGRMAFF
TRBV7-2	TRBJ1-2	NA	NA	TGTGCCAGCAGCTTACTGGGGGGCAAAGGGGCTGCGGGTGGCTACACCTTC	CASSLLGGKGAAGGYTF
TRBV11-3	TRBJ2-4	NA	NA	TGTGCCAGCGCACCCGCGCGCGGCGGGGTAGCCAAAAACATTCAGTACTTC	CASAPARGGVAKNIQYF
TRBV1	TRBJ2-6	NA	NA	TGCACCAGCAGCCAAGGTCCAACTTCTGGGGCCAACGTCCTGACTTTC	CTSSQGPTSGANVLTF
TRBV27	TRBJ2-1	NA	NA	TGTGCCAGCAGTCGGGTAGGGGTTCCTAACAATGAGCAGTTCTTC	CASSRVGVPNNEQFF
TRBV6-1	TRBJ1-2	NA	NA	TGTGCCAGCAGTGAAGCCTGGCTCGACAGGTCCTATGGCTACACCTTC	CASSEAWLDRSYGYTF
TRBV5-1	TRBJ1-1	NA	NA	TGCGCCAGCAGCCCCGATGGGGGCTACACTGAAGCTTTCTTT	CASSPDGGYTEAFF
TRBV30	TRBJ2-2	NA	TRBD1	TGTGCCTGGAGTTCAGGGGGCAACGGGGAGCTGTTTTTT	CAWSSGGNGELFF
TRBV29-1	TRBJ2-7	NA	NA	TGCAGCGTTGGCAGGGGGGTACCCTACGAGCAGTACTTC	CSVGRGVPYEQYF
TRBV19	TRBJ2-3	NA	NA	TGTGCCAGTAGTCCCCGAGCCTCTACAGATACGCAGTATTTT	CASSPRASTDTQYF
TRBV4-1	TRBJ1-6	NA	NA	TGCGCCAGCAGCCAAGAAGGGACCTCGAACTCACCCCTCCACTTT	CASSQEGTSNSPLHF
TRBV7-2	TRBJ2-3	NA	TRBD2	TGTGCCAGCAGCCCGGGACTAGCGGGAGGGGATACGCAGTATTTT	CASSPGLAGGDTQYF
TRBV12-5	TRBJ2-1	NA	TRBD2	TGTGCTAGTGGTTTGGAGGTCGGGAGGGCAAGATACAATGAGCAGTTCTTC	CASGLEVGRARYNEQFF
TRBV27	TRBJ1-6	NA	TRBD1	TGTGCCAGCAGTTTGTACACAGGGGCGAAAACATCCCTCCACTTT	CASSLYTGAKTSLHF
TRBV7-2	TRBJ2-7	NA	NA	TGTGCCAGCAGCTTAGCGGGGGACCTTTACGAGCAGTACTTC	CASSLAGDLYEQYF
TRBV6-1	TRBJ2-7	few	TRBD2	TGTGCCAGCAGTGATCCTTTGGGACTAGCGGGAGTCTCTAGCTCCTACGAGCAGTACTTC	CASSDPLGLAGVSSSYEQYF
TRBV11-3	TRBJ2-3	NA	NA	TGTGCCAGCAGCTTACGAGATACGCAGTATTTT	CASSLRDTQYF
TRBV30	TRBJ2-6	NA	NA	TGTGCCTTCTCTATCACCAGAAACTCTGGGGCCAACGTCCTGACTTTC	CAFSITRNSGANVLTF
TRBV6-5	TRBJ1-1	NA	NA	TGTGCCAGCAGTTACTCGAAGGGGGGCAACACTGAAGCTTTCTTT	CASSYSKGGNTEAFF
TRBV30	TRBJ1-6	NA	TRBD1	TGTGCCTGGAGGTCGACAGGGGATTCACCCCTCCACTTT	CAWRSTGDSPLHF